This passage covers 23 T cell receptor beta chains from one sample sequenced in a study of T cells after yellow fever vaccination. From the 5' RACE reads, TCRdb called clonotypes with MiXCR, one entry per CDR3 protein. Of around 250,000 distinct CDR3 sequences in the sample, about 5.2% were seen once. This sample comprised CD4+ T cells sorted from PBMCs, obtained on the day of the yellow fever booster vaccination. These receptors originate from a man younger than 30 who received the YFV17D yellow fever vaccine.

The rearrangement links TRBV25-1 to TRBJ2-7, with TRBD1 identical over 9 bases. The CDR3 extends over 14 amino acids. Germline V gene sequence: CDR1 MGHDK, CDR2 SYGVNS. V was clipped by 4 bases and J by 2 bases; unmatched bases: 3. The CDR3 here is CASSGWTGAYEQYF. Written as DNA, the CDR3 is TGTGCCAGCAGTGGGTGGACAGGGGCCTACGAGCAGTACTTC.

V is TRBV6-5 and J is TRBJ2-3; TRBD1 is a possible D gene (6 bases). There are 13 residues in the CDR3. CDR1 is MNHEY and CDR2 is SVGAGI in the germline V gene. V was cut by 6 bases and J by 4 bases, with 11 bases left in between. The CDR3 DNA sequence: TGTGCCAGCAGGTCTGACAGGTCAGATACGCAGTATTTT. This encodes CASRSDRSDTQYF.

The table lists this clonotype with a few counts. CDR3 residues: CASSSDFYNSPLHF. In DNA, the CDR3 is TGTGCCAGCAGTTCTGACTTCTATAATTCACCCCTCCACTTT. This rearrangement joins TRBV12-3 or TRBV12-4 to TRBJ1-6, with unresolved D. With 4 bases removed from V and 3 bases from J, the gap between germline ends came to 7 bases. This CDR3 comprises 14 residues.

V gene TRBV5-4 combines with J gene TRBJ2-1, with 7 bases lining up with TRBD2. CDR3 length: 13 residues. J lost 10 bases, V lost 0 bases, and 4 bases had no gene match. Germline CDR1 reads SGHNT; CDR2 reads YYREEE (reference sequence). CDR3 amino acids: CASSLAGGKEQFF. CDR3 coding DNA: TGTGCCAGCAGCTTGGCCGGGGGGAAGGAGCAGTTCTTC.

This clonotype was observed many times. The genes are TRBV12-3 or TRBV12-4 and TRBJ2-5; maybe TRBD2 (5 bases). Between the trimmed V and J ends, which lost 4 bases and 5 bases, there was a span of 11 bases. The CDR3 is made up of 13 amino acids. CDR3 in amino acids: CASSSADGETQYF. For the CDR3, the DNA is TGTGCCAGCAGTTCAGCGGACGGTGAGACCCAGTACTTC.

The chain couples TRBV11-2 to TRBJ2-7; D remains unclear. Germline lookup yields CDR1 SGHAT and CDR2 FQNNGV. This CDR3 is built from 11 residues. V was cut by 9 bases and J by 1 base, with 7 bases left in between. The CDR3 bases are TGTGCCAGTCGACGGTCCTACGAGCAGTACTTC. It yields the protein CASRRSYEQYF.

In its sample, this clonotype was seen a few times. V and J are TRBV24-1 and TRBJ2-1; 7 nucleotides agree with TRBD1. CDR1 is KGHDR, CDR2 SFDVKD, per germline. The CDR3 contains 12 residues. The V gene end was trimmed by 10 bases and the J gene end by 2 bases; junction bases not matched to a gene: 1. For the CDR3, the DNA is TGTGCCACGGGGACAGCCTACAATGAGCAGTTCTTC. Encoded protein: CATGTAYNEQFF.

The CDR3 is CSARVTAGASDSPLHF. DNA of the CDR3: TGCAGTGCTAGGGTAACCGCGGGGGCTTCGGATTCACCCCTCCACTTT. The chain joins TRBV20-1 to TRBJ1-6; weak D call: TRBD1 (6 bases). V lost 3 bases, J lost 8 bases, and 20 bases lay in between. The CDR3 runs 16 residues. Germline loops: CDR1 DFQATT, CDR2 SNEGSKA (reference sequence).

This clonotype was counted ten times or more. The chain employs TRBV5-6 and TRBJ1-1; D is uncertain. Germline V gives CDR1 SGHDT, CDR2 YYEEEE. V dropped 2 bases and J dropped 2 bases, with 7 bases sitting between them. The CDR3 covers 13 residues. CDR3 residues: CASSLGPNTEAFF. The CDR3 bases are TGTGCCAGCAGCTTAGGACCTAACACTGAAGCTTTCTTT.

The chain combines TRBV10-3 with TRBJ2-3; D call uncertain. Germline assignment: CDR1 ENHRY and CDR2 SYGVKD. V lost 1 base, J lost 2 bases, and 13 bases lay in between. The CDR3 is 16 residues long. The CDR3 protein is CAISEFRVFNTDTQYF. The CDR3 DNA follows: TGTGCCATCAGTGAGTTTAGGGTATTCAACACAGATACGCAGTATTTT.

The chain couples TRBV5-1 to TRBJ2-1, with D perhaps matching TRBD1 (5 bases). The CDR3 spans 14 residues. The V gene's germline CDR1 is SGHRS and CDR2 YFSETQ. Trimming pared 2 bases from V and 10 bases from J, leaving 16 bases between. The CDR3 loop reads CASSFQQADGEQFF. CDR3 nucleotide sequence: TGCGCCAGCAGCTTCCAACAGGCGGACGGCGAGCAGTTCTTC.

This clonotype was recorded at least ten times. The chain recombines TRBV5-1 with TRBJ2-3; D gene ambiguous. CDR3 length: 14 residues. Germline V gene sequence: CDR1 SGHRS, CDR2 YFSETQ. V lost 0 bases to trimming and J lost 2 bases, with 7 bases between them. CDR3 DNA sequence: TGCGCCAGCAGCTTGGCCTGGGTCACAGATACGCAGTATTTT. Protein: CASSLAWVTDTQYF.

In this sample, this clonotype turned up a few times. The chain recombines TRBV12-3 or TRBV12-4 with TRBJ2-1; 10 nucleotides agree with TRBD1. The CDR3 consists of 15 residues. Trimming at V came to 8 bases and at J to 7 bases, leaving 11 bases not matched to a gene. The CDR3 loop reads CASGGTDRGGNEQFF. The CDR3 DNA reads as TGTGCCAGCGGGGGAACGGACAGGGGGGGAAATGAGCAGTTCTTC.

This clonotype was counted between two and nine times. Written as DNA, the CDR3 is TGTGCCAGCTCACCGTCGAAGGTCGGCTACACCTTC. Encoded protein: CASSPSKVGYTF. This chain uses TRBV18 with TRBJ1-2; D gene unclear. Trimming cost V 3 bases and J 8 bases, with 10 bases left between them. The germline V gene has CDR1 KGHSH and CDR2 LQKENI. The length of the CDR3 is 12 residues.

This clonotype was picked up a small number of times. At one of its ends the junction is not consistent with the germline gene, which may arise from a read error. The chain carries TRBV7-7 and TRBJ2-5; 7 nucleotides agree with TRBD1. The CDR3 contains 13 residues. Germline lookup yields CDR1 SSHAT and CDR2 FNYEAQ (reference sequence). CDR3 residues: CASSNDREETQYF. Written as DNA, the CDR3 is TGTGCTAGCAGCAACGACAGGGAAGAGACCCAGTACTTC.

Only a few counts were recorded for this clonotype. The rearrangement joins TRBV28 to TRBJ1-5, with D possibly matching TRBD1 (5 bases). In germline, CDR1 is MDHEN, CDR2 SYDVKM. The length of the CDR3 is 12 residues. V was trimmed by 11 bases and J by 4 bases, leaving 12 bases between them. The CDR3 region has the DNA TGTGCCGGAACCACAGGAAATCAGCCCCAGCATTTT. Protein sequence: CAGTTGNQPQHF.

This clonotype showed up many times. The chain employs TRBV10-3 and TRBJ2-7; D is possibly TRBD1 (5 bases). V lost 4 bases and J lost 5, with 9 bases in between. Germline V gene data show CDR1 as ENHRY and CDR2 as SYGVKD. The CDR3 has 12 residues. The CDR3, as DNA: TGTGCCATCAGTGCCTTAGGGGACGAGCAGTACTTC. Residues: CAISALGDEQYF.

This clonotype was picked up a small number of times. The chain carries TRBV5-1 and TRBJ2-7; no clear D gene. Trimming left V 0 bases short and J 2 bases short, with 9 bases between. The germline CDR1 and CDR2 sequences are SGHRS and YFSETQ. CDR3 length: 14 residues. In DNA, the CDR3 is TGCGCCAGCAGCTTGGCCACACGAGCCTACGAGCAGTACTTC. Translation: CASSLATRAYEQYF.

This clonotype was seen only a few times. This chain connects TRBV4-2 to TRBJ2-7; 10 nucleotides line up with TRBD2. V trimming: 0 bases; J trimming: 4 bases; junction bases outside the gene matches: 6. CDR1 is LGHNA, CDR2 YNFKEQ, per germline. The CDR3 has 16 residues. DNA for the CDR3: TGTGCCAGCAGCCAAGATGTAGCGGGGGGCGGGTACGAGCAGTACTTC. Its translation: CASSQDVAGGGYEQYF.

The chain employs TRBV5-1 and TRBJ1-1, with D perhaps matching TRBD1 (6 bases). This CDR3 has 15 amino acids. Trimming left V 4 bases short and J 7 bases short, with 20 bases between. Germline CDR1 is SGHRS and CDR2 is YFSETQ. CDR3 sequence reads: CASSRGGGPSDEAFF. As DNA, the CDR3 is TGCGCCAGCAGCCGAGGGGGGGGCCCGAGTGATGAAGCTTTCTTT.

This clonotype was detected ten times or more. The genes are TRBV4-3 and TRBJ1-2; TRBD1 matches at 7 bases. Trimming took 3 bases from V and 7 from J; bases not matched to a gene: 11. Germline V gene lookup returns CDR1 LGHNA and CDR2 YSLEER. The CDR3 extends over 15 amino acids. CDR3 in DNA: TGCGCCAGCAGCCAGACCCCACAGGGGTTGAGTGGCTACACCTTC. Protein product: CASSQTPQGLSGYTF.

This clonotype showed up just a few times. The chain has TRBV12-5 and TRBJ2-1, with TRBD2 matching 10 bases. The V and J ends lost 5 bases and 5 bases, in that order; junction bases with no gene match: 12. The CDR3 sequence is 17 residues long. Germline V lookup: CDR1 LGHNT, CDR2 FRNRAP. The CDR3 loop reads CASGAGVAGGYHNEQFF. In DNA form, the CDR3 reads TGTGCTAGTGGTGCGGGAGTAGCGGGGGGCTATCACAATGAGCAGTTCTTC.

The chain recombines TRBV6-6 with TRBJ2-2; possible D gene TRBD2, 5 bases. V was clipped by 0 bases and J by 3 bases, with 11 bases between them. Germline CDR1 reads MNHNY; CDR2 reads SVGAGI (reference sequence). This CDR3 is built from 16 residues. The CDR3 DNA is TGTGCCAGCAGTTACTCGAGTCGGGGATACACCGGGGAGCTGTTTTTT. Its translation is CASSYSSRGYTGELFF.